The 3 T cell receptor beta chains below were found in one sample sequenced in a study of radiotherapy plus CTLA-4 blockade in lung cancer. The protocol was immunoSEQ multiplex PCR, while the TCRdb copy is restricted to in-frame clones and leaves out a portion. The sample carries about 100,000 clones, about four fifths recorded once. The starting material was peripheral blood, obtained from a patient treated with radiotherapy plus ipilimumab. Receptor source: a human donor with non-small cell lung cancer who had stable disease on radiotherapy plus ipilimumab.

This chain links TRBV9 with TRBJ2-1; TRBD1 aligns across 7 bases. The CDR3 contains 15 residues. The trim removed 0 bases at V and 8 bases at J, leaving 8 bases unmatched. The V gene's germline CDR1 is SGDLS and CDR2 YYNGEE. This CDR3 is CASSVGGGSRDEQFF. The CDR3 DNA follows: TGTGCCAGCAGCGTAGGAGGGGGCTCGAGGGATGAGCAGTTCTTC.

The chain combines TRBV11-2 with TRBJ2-5; D might be TRBD2 (7 bases). The CDR3 contains 17 residues. Germline values: CDR1 SGHAT, CDR2 FQNNGV. Trimming removed 2 bases from V and 5 bases from J, with 21 bases in between. CDR3 loop: CASSLSTGGAVFETQYF. The CDR3 nucleotides are TGTGCCAGCAGCTTATCTACGGGGGGCGCGGTTTTTGAGACCCAGTACTTC. Supplemented by reference TRBV11-2 and TRBJ2-5, the full variable domain reads EAGVAQSPRYKIIEKRQSVAFWCNPISGHATLYWYQQILGQGPKLLIQFQNNGVVDDSQLPKDRFSAERLKGVDSTLKIQPAKLEDSAVYLCASSLSTGGAVFETQYFGPGTRLLVL.

The V gene is TRBV5-1, the J gene TRBJ1-4; D possibly corresponds to TRBD1 (5 bases). CDR1 and CDR2 from the germline V gene are SGHRS and YFSETQ. V lost 0 bases, J lost 2 bases, and 8 bases lay in between. The CDR3 has 15 amino acids. The CDR3, as DNA: TGCGCCAGCAGCTTGGAGGACACCACTAATGAAAAACTGTTTTTT. This gives the protein CASSLEDTTNEKLFF.